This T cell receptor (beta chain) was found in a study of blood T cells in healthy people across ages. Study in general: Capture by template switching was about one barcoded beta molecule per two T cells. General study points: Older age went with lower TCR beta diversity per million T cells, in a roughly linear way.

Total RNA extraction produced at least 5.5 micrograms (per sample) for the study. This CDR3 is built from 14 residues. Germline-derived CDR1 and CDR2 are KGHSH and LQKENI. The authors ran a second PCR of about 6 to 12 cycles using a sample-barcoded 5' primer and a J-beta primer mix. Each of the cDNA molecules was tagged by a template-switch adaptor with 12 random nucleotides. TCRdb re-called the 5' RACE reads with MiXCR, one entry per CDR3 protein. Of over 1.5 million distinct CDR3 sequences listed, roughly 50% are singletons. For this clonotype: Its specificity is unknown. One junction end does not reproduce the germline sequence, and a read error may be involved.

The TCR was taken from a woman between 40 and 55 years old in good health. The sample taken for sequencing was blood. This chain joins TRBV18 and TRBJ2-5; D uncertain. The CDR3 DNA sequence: TGTGCCAGCTCACCAGGGCTAAACCAAGAGACCCGGTACTTC. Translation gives CASSPGLNQETRYF.